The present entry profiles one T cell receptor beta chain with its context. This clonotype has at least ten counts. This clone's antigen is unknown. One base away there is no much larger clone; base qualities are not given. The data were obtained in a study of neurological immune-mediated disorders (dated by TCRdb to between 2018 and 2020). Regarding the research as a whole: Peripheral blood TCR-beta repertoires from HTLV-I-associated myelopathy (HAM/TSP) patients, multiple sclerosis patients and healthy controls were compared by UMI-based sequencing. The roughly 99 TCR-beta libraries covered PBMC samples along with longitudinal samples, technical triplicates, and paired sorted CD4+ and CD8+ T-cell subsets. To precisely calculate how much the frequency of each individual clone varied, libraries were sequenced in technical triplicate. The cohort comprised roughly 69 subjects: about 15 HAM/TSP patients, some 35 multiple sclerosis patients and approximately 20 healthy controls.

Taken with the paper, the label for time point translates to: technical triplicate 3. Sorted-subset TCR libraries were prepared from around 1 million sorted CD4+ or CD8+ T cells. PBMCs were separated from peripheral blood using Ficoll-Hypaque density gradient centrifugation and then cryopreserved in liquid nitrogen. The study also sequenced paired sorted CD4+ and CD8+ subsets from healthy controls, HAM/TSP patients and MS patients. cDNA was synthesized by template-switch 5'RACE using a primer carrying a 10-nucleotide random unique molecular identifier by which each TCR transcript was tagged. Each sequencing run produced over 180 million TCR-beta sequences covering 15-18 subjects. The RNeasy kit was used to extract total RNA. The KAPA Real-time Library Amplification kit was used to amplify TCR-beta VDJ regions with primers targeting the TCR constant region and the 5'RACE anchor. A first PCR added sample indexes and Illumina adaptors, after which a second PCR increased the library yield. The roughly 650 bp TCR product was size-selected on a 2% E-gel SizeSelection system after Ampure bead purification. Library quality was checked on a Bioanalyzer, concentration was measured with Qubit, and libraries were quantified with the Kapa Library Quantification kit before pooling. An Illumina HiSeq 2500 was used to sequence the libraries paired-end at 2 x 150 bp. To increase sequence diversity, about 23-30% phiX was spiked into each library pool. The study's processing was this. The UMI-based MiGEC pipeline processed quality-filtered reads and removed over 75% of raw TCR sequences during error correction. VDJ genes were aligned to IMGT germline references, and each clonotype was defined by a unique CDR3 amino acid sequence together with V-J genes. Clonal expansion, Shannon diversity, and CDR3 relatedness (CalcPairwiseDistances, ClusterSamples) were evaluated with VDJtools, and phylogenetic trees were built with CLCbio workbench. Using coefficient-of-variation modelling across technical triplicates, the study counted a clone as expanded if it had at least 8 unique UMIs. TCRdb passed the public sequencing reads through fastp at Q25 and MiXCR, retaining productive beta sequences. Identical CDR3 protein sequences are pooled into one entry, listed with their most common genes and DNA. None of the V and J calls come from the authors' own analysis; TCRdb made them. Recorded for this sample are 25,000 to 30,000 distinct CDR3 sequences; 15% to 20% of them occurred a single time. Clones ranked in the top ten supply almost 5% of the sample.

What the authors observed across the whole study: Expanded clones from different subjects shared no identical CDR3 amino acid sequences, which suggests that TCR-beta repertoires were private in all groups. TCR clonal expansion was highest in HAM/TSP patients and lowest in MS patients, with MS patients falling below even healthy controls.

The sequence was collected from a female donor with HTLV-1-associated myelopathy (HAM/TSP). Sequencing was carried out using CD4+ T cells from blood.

In nucleotide form, the sequence is TGTGCCAGCAGCCCCGTGGGGGGCACCACAGATACGCAGTATTTT. The translation is CASSPVGGTTDTQYF. This receptor chain uses TRBV7-3 and TRBJ2-3; the D call could be TRBD1 or TRBD2, with each sharing 6 bases. Trimming takes 5 bases from V and 2 bases from J, and the germline ends sit 14 bases apart. In the germline V gene, CDR1 corresponds to SGHTA and CDR2 to FQGTGA. The CDR3 numbers 15 residues from cysteine through phenylalanine. CDR3 DNA is the only sequence kept; it has 45 bases, read in frame from the first base. Supplemented by the reference TRBV7-3 and TRBJ2-3 proteins around the CDR3, the complete variable domain is GAGVSQTPSNKVTEKGKYVELRCDPISGHTALYWYRQSLGQGPEFLIYFQGTGAADDSGLPNDRFFAVRPEGSVSTLKIQRTERGDSAVYLCASSPVGGTTDTQYFGPGTRLTVL.